The 21 T cell receptor beta chains in this list originate from one sample, sequenced in a study of cytomegalovirus exposure and HLA in healthy donors. It was with 60 Vbeta and 13 Jbeta primers that the PCR ran. The table came from immunoSEQ multiplex PCR; TCRdb's copy has only in-frame clones and leaves some out. This table holds about 190,000 clones, about four fifths found once. Sequenced sample: PBMCs. These receptors originate from a woman aged 50 to 65 in good health and CMV-seropositive.

The chain couples TRBV5-1 to TRBJ1-1, with 8 bases identical to TRBD1. The germline V gene encodes CDR1 SGHRS and CDR2 YFSETQ. V was pared by 5 bases and J by 5 bases, with 8 bases of the junction left unmatched. The CDR3 runs 14 residues. The CDR3 protein is CASRPSTGGTEAFF. The CDR3 nucleotides are TGCGCCAGCAGGCCCTCCACAGGGGGGACTGAAGCTTTCTTT.

This clone was recorded only once. The rearrangement uses TRBV28 and TRBJ2-1, with 7 bases fitting TRBD1. The CDR3 consists of 14 residues. Germline V gene data show CDR1 as MDHEN and CDR2 as SYDVKM. The trim removed 2 bases at V and 7 bases at J, leaving 5 bases unmatched. CDR3 sequence (DNA): TGTGCCAGCAGTTTAAGCCGGACAGGAAATGAGCAGTTCTTC. Translation: CASSLSRTGNEQFF.

CDR3 in amino acids: CASSKEVQGPGTYEQYF. The CDR3 nucleotides read TGTGCCAGCAGCAAAGAAGTACAGGGACCGGGAACCTACGAGCAGTACTTC. V gene TRBV21-1 combines with J gene TRBJ2-7; TRBD1, the table's D call, was not compared with the DNA. TRBV21-1 is a pseudogene locus. This CDR3 is 17 amino acids long.

The chain links TRBV6-1 to TRBJ1-6; the match to TRBD1 covers 7 bases. CDR3 size: 14 residues. Germline trimming cut 6 bases from V and 7 bases from J; bases unmatched to any gene: 6. Germline CDR1 and CDR2: MNHNS and SASEGT. The CDR3 sequence: CASRNPGGNSPLHF. The CDR3 DNA sequence: TGTGCCAGCAGGAACCCAGGGGGGAATTCACCCCTCCACTTT.

The CDR3 bases are TGTGCCAGCAGTCCAGACAGGGGGCGCCCCTACGAGCAGTACTTC. Translating it yields CASSPDRGRPYEQYF. The chain recombines TRBV5-6 with TRBJ2-7, with 10 nucleotides matching TRBD1. The germline gives CDR1 SGHDT, CDR2 YYEEEE. The V gene end was trimmed by 5 bases and the J gene end by 2 bases; junction bases not matched to a gene: 7. The CDR3 is 15 residues long. The entire variable domain, with the rest obtained from reference TRBV5-6 and TRBJ2-7, is as follows: DAGVTQSPTHLIKTRGQQVTLRCSPKSGHDTVSWYQQALGQGPQFIFQYYEEEERQRGNFPDRFSGHQFPNYSSELNVNALLLGDSALYLCASSPDRGRPYEQYFGPGTRLTVT.

Comment on this clone: A read error may account for a junction end that differs from germline. The chain carries TRBV7-9 and TRBJ2-2, with D maybe TRBD1 (6 bases). Germline V gene sequence: CDR1 SEHNR, CDR2 FQNEAQ (reference sequence). CDR3 length: 14 residues. This CDR3 reads CSSRSGENTGELFF. Here the CDR3 DNA reads TGTTCCAGCAGATCAGGGGAGAACACCGGGGAGCTGTTTTTT.

This chain links TRBV18 with TRBJ2-1, with D perhaps matching TRBD1 (5 bases). The CDR3 spans 11 residues. Germline V lookup: CDR1 KGHSH, CDR2 LQKENI. Trimming pared 5 bases from V and 12 bases from J, leaving 11 bases between. CDR3 in DNA: TGTGCCAGCTCAGAGCAGGGTTGGCAGTTCTTC. It translates to CASSEQGWQFF.

The gene calls are TRBV2 and TRBJ1-5; no reliable D call. Trimming pared 2 bases from V and 6 bases from J, leaving 11 bases between. CDR1 is SNHLY and CDR2 is FYNNEI in the germline V gene. The CDR3 has 14 amino acids. CDR3 region: CASSENVGSQPQHF. Here the CDR3 DNA reads TGTGCCAGCAGTGAAAATGTGGGGAGTCAGCCCCAGCATTTT.

The chain combines TRBV19 with TRBJ2-5; 10 bases fit TRBD1. The CDR3 has 16 amino acids. V shed 5 bases and J 2 bases; nucleotides not matched to a gene: 8. Germline values: CDR1 LNHDA, CDR2 SQIVND (reference sequence). The CDR3 sequence is CASSLRTGGTQETQYF. The CDR3, as DNA: TGTGCCAGTAGTCTCCGGACAGGGGGGACTCAAGAGACCCAGTACTTC.

The V call is TRBV27, the J call TRBJ1-2; unclear D gene. CDR1 MNHEY and CDR2 SMNVEV come from the germline V gene (reference sequence). Trimming shortened V by 8 bases and J by 5 bases, and 12 bases separated the two germline ends. There are 12 residues in the CDR3. The CDR3 DNA reads TGTGCCAGCTGGAGTGGTCGATATGGCTACACCTTC. Translated: CASWSGRYGYTF.

The rearrangement uses TRBV28 and TRBJ2-1; D gene unclear. Germline CDR1 reads MDHEN; CDR2 reads SYDVKM. This CDR3 has 15 residues. Trimming removed 7 bases at V and 0 bases at J, with 13 bases between. The CDR3, as DNA: TGTGCCAGCAAGACTGCACACCTCTCCTACAATGAGCAGTTCTTC. This gives the protein CASKTAHLSYNEQFF. Together with reference TRBV28 and TRBJ2-1, the CDR3 gives the full variable domain: DVKVTQSSRYLVKRTGEKVFLECVQDMDHENMFWYRQDPGLGLRLIYFSYDVKMKEKGDIPEGYSVSREKKERFSLILESASTNQTSMYLCASKTAHLSYNEQFFGPGTRLTVL.

The chain has TRBV10-2 and TRBJ2-7; a weak D match, TRBD1 (6 bases). This CDR3 spans 12 amino acids. Per the germline V gene, CDR1 is WSHSY and CDR2 is SAAADI. Between the trimmed V and J ends, which lost 10 bases and 3 bases, there was a span of 13 bases. In DNA form, the CDR3 reads TGCGCCACCGGACAGATCCACTACGAGCAGTACTTC. Protein: CATGQIHYEQYF.

This clone was counted a single time. The V gene is TRBV19, the J gene TRBJ1-1, with 7 nucleotides matching TRBD1. This CDR3 is built from 16 residues. The germline V gene has CDR1 LNHDA and CDR2 SQIVND (reference sequence). V was pared by 3 bases and J by 4 bases, with 11 bases of the junction left unmatched. This CDR3 is CASSMATGVGTTEAFF. The CDR3 DNA follows: TGTGCCAGTAGTATGGCAACAGGGGTGGGAACCACTGAAGCTTTCTTT. Full variable domain (missing parts from reference TRBV19 and TRBJ1-1): DGGITQSPKYLFRKEGQNVTLSCEQNLNHDAMYWYRQDPGQGLRLIYYSQIVNDFQKGDIAEGYSVSREKKESFPLTVTSAQKNPTAFYLCASSMATGVGTTEAFFGQGTRLTVV.

J is TRBJ2-5 and V is TRBV14, with 11 bases lining up with TRBD2. The trim removed 2 bases at V and 5 bases at J, leaving 7 bases unmatched. The CDR3 contains 16 residues. The V gene's germline CDR1 is SGHDN and CDR2 FVKESK. The CDR3 DNA follows: TGTGCCAGCAGCCAACTAGCGGGGGGAAACCTCGAGACCCAGTACTTC. Translated, it gives CASSQLAGGNLETQYF.

The V gene is TRBV5-5, the J gene TRBJ2-1; 8 bases are a match to TRBD2. The CDR3 length is 15 residues. Losses at the gene ends were 4 bases for V and 4 bases for J; bases not matched to a gene: 7. Germline V gene data show CDR1 as SGHKS and CDR2 as YYEKEE (reference sequence). The CDR3 nucleotides are TGTGCCAGCAGCGGCGGGGGGCTGTTATACAATGAGCAGTTCTTC. Its protein is CASSGGGLLYNEQFF.

The J gene is TRBJ2-1, the V gene TRBV18; 10 bases are shared with TRBD2. The germline V gene has CDR1 KGHSH and CDR2 LQKENI. CDR3 length equals 16 residues. Germline trimming cut 1 base from V and 9 bases from J; bases unmatched to any gene: 9. CDR3 in amino acids: CASSPLAGGPSVEQFF. The CDR3 DNA is TGTGCCAGCTCACCACTAGCGGGGGGACCATCCGTTGAGCAGTTCTTC.

This clone was observed once. The rearrangement links TRBV14 to TRBJ1-3; tentatively, D is TRBD1 (5 bases). The CDR3 runs 14 residues. Trimming pared 1 base from V and 3 bases from J, leaving 7 bases between. Germline assignment: CDR1 SGHDN and CDR2 FVKESK. The CDR3 DNA is TGTGCCAGCAGCCAAGCAGGGTTTGGAAACACCATATATTTT. It codes for CASSQAGFGNTIYF.

This chain joins TRBV9 and TRBJ1-3, with a possible D match to TRBD1 (5 bases). Deletions cut 3 bases from V and 4 bases from J, with 11 bases between. CDR3 length equals 14 residues. CDR1 is SGDLS, CDR2 YYNGEE, per germline. The CDR3 here is CASSAANRGNTIYF. Written as DNA, the CDR3 is TGTGCCAGCAGCGCCGCCAACAGGGGAAACACCATATATTTT.

This chain joins TRBV6-6 and TRBJ1-2, with 7 bases matching TRBD1. J gave up 3 bases and V 6 bases, and 4 bases lay outside the gene matches. Germline assignment: CDR1 MNHNY and CDR2 SVGAGI (reference sequence). CDR3 length: 13 amino acids. DNA for the CDR3: TGTGCCAGCAGGCCTACAGGGGACTATGGCTACACCTTC. Translating it yields CASRPTGDYGYTF.

This clone occurred a few times. This sequence joins TRBV4-3 and TRBJ1-1; D gene ambiguous. Looked up from germline, CDR1 is LGHNA and CDR2 is YSLEER. V lost 0 bases to trimming and J lost 10 bases, with 12 bases between them. The CDR3 consists of 13 residues. The CDR3 DNA sequence: TGCGCCAGCAGCCAAGAGGGAGGGTTATCAGCTTTCTTT. This sequence encodes CASSQEGGLSAFF.

This clone was observed once. The same CDR3 can be traced to other DNA sequences in this sample. The chain links TRBV18 to TRBJ2-5, with 9 bases identical to TRBD2. Trimming cost V 3 bases and J 0 bases; bases outside gene matches: 2. The germline V gene has CDR1 KGHSH and CDR2 LQKENI. The CDR3 has 15 residues. This CDR3 is CASSPQRGDQETQYF. The CDR3 DNA sequence: TGTGCCAGCTCACCGCAGCGGGGGGACCAAGAGACCCAGTACTTC.